The text below deals with one T cell receptor beta chain. This sample was taken from a study of blood T cell repertoires in COVID-19. Study in general: Samples came from the United States, Italy and Spain, spanning acute and convalescent COVID-19. T cells, B-cell-depleted T cells, or PBMCs supplied cDNA or gDNA.

The Seattle site enrolled patients during active infection and followed them longitudinally. Sequencing used immunoSEQ multiplex PCR; TCRdb keeps in-frame clones, though not all of them. The profile covers about 170,000 clones, with approximately 90% appearing a single time and about 4.8% taken by the ten largest. CDR3 length: 14 amino acids. The V gene's germline CDR1 is LNHNV and CDR2 YYDKDF (reference sequence). V lost 6 bases and J lost 9; bases outside the gene matches: 7. V and J are TRBV15 and TRBJ1-5, with 11 bases matching TRBD1. The specimen sequenced was peripheral blood. This receptor was identified in a man aged 30-40 years with COVID-19, enrolled during active disease. Here the CDR3 DNA reads TGTGCCACCAGAGTGGGGACAGGGGGTTGGCCCCAGCATTTT. Translating it yields CATRVGTGGWPQHF.